The present T cell receptor beta chain was sequenced within a study of T cell responses to AZD1222 COVID-19 vaccine. Study-wide results and caveats: A mostly white British donor set with more females was recruited, and clonal diversity was possibly underestimated. Reportedly, close to half of spike-specific TCRs are directed against unmutated variant regions. Repertoires in all cases were sampled only once the peak T cell response had passed.

Produced via immunoSEQ multiplex PCR; TCRdb's table is partial and in-frame only. The data show more than 85,000 clones, with about 86% seen just once and approximately 8% held by the top ten. This clone showed up just once. The antigen is not known. This clonotype was sampled from an adult in good health. The sequenced sample was peripheral blood, obtained on day 0 of AZD1222 vaccination.

Here the CDR3 DNA reads TGTGCCAGCAGCCCGGGGACAGGGGTGGGTGAAGAAAAACTGTTTTTT. Translation: CASSPGTGVGEEKLFF. V gene TRBV7-3 combines with J gene TRBJ1-4, with TRBD1 matching over 10 bases. The V gene's germline CDR1 is SGHTA and CDR2 FQGTGA. The CDR3 extends over 16 amino acids. The V and J ends lost 5 bases and 8 bases, in that order; junction bases with no gene match: 11.